Presented here are 27 T cell receptor beta chains from one specimen sequenced in a study of T cell responses to AZD1222 COVID-19 vaccine. Method: immunoSEQ multiplex PCR; TCRdb's copy keeps in-frame clones and lacks some. The profile shows roughly 97,000 clones, 93% of them singletons. The source material was peripheral blood, sampled on day 0 of AZD1222 vaccination. The receptors derive from an adult in good health.

The chain carries TRBV10-3 and TRBJ2-7, with D uncertain. The germline V gene has CDR1 ENHRY and CDR2 SYGVKD. Trimming cost V 3 bases and J 9 bases, with 9 bases left between them. This CDR3 contains 11 residues. The CDR3 DNA follows: TGTGCCATCAGTGACACGACCGGGCAGTACTTC. Protein sequence: CAISDTTGQYF.

The chain couples TRBV11-2 to TRBJ1-2; D uncertain. Germline V gene data show CDR1 as SGHAT and CDR2 as FQNNGV. V was cut by 1 base and J by 8 bases, with 14 bases left in between. CDR3 length: 14 amino acids. The CDR3 DNA is TGTGCCAGCAGCTTAGTATTGGGTTCAGGAGGCTACACCTTC. Translating gives CASSLVLGSGGYTF. The entire variable domain, with the rest obtained from reference TRBV11-2 and TRBJ1-2, is as follows: EAGVAQSPRYKIIEKRQSVAFWCNPISGHATLYWYQQILGQGPKLLIQFQNNGVVDDSQLPKDRFSAERLKGVDSTLKIQPAKLEDSAVYLCASSLVLGSGGYTFGSGTRLTVV.

The genes are TRBV9 and TRBJ2-5; D remains ambiguous. The CDR3 is 15 residues long. V was cut by 2 bases and J by 4 bases, with 15 bases left in between. Germline loops: CDR1 SGDLS, CDR2 YYNGEE. The DNA for the CDR3 is TGTGCCAGCAGCGTGTATTCTGGCCTGGGAGAGACCCAGTACTTC. Translated: CASSVYSGLGETQYF.

The chain combines TRBV5-1 with TRBJ1-4; D possibly corresponds to TRBD1 (5 bases). Germline V gene sequence: CDR1 SGHRS, CDR2 YFSETQ. This CDR3 is built from 15 residues. Trimming pared 0 bases from V and 4 bases from J, leaving 10 bases between. The DNA for the CDR3 is TGCGCCAGCAGCTTGGCGGCAGGGAATAATGAAAAACTGTTTTTT. Protein: CASSLAAGNNEKLFF.

This clone has just one count. The V gene is TRBV2, the J gene TRBJ2-1; TRBD2 agrees at 8 bases. Losses at the gene ends were 3 bases for V and 0 bases for J; bases not matched to a gene: 1. Germline CDR1 is SNHLY and CDR2 is FYNNEI. The CDR3 has 15 amino acids. The DNA of the CDR3 is TGTGCCAGCAGTGATCGGGGGGGCTCCTACAATGAGCAGTTCTTC. This gives the protein CASSDRGGSYNEQFF.

This clone was seen a single time. This CDR3 is CASSTQGHGYTF. CDR3 nucleotide sequence: TGTGCCAGCAGTACACAGGGGCATGGCTACACCTTC. The chain couples TRBV27 to TRBJ1-2, with 7 bases aligning to TRBD1. The trim removed 5 bases at V and 6 bases at J, leaving 3 bases unmatched. This CDR3 contains 12 residues. Germline V gives CDR1 MNHEY, CDR2 SMNVEV (reference sequence).

This chain uses TRBV10-3 with TRBJ2-7, with 9 bases identical to TRBD1. The junction had 7 bases not matched to a gene; V was cut back by 0 bases and J by 1 base. Germline V gene data show CDR1 as ENHRY and CDR2 as SYGVKD. The CDR3 length is 17 residues. The CDR3, as DNA: TGTGCCATCAGTGAGTCGAGCTGGGGGACAGGGTCCTACGAGCAGTACTTC. Protein: CAISESSWGTGSYEQYF.

The chain combines TRBV7-6 with TRBJ1-3, with 7 bases that match TRBD1. V trimming: 3 bases; J trimming: 3 bases; junction bases outside the gene matches: 8. The CDR3 contains 16 residues. Germline CDR1 and CDR2: SGHVS and FNYEAQ. The CDR3 is CASSLTGTIGGNTIYF. CDR3 coding DNA: TGTGCCAGCAGCTTGACAGGGACCATAGGTGGAAACACCATATATTTT.

The chain uses TRBV28 and TRBJ1-5; 7 bases match TRBD1. The germline gives CDR1 MDHEN, CDR2 SYDVKM. Trimming took 3 bases from V and 5 from J; bases not matched to a gene: 4. The CDR3 is 14 amino acids. This CDR3 is CASSFVQGHQPQHF. CDR3 sequence (DNA): TGTGCCAGCAGTTTCGTACAGGGGCATCAGCCCCAGCATTTT.

The J gene is TRBJ2-7, the V gene TRBV19; possibly TRBD1 for D (6 bases). The CDR3 contains 15 residues. Germline CDR1 LNHDA, CDR2 SQIVND (reference sequence). V lost 3 bases and J 0 bases, leaving 12 bases between the germline ends. Written as DNA, the CDR3 is TGTGCCAGTAGTATGTCCGCAGGGGACTCCTACGAGCAGTACTTC. This encodes CASSMSAGDSYEQYF.

This chain joins TRBV27 and TRBJ2-6, with TRBD1 matching over 11 bases. V was clipped by 8 bases and J by 2 bases; unmatched bases: 14. In germline, CDR1 is MNHEY, CDR2 SMNVEV (reference sequence). The CDR3 is 19 residues long. The CDR3 sequence: CASREYPGQGGPGANVLTF. The DNA for the CDR3 is TGTGCCAGCCGAGAGTACCCGGGACAGGGGGGCCCTGGGGCCAACGTCCTGACTTTC.

V and J are TRBV5-1 and TRBJ1-2; unclear D gene. The CDR3 length is 13 residues. V was trimmed by 4 bases and J by 6 bases, leaving 13 bases between them. From germline, CDR1 is SGHRS and CDR2 YFSETQ. The CDR3 region has the DNA TGCGCCAGCAGCCTAAGACCAGAAGATGGCTACACCTTC. Protein product: CASSLRPEDGYTF.

The J gene is TRBJ2-7, the V gene TRBV7-2, with D possibly TRBD2 on 5 matching bases. In germline, CDR1 is SGHTA, CDR2 FQGNSA. The CDR3 loop spans 17 amino acids. V was cut by 2 bases and J by 0 bases, with 17 bases left in between. DNA for the CDR3: TGTGCCAGCAGCTTATCGGGGTCGCCTGGGAGCTCCTACGAGCAGTACTTC. Amino acids: CASSLSGSPGSSYEQYF.

V usage is TRBV6-5 and J usage is TRBJ1-3, with a tentative D call TRBD1 (5 bases). Germline V gene lookup returns CDR1 MNHEY and CDR2 SVGAGI. There are 15 residues in the CDR3. The V gene lost 5 bases and the J gene lost 0 bases, with 11 bases spanning the gap. The CDR3 loop reads CASSNTGSSGNTIYF. The CDR3 coding sequence is TGTGCCAGCAGTAATACAGGCTCCTCTGGAAACACCATATATTTT.

This chain connects TRBV10-2 to TRBJ1-5; no reliable D call. The V gene's germline CDR1 is WSHSY and CDR2 SAAADI. The CDR3 is 13 residues long. Trimming stripped 9 bases from V and 4 bases from J, with 13 bases between. CDR3 DNA: TGCGCCAGTCGGATAAACACTAATCAGCCCCAGCATTTT. Its protein product is CASRINTNQPQHF.

This chain joins TRBV6-6 and TRBJ1-2, with unresolved D. Germline V gene lookup returns CDR1 MNHNY and CDR2 SVGAGI (reference sequence). V shed 8 bases and J shed 8 bases, with 9 bases lying between them. There are 10 residues in the CDR3. The CDR3 nucleotides read TGTGCCAGCTGGGGAAGGGGCTACACCTTC. Its protein product is CASWGRGYTF.

The V gene is TRBV5-4, the J gene TRBJ1-6, with 8 bases aligning to TRBD1. V shed 3 bases, J shed 7 bases, and the junction held 18 bases outside the gene matches. This CDR3 comprises 19 residues. Per germline, CDR1 SGHNT and CDR2 YYREEE (reference sequence). This CDR3 is CASSWAGTGAPLGNSPLHF. CDR3 in DNA: TGTGCCAGCAGCTGGGCCGGGACAGGAGCCCCGTTGGGGAATTCACCCCTCCACTTT.

This clone was seen only once. The V call is TRBV6-2 or TRBV6-3, the J call TRBJ2-2, with 7 bases lining up with TRBD2. The CDR3 extends over 13 amino acids. After removal of 6 bases from V and 7 bases from J, the junction contained 5 bases not matched to a gene. Germline V gives CDR1 MNHEY, CDR2 SVGEGT. DNA of the CDR3: TGTGCCAGCAGCCTCGGGGGGAACGGGGAGCTGTTTTTT. Protein sequence: CASSLGGNGELFF.

In DNA, the CDR3 is TGTGCCAGCAGTTCCGGGACAGGGGCCGTCAATAATGAAAAACTGTTTTTT. Its protein product is CASSSGTGAVNNEKLFF. The rearrangement uses TRBV5-6 and TRBJ1-4; 10 bases match TRBD1. The CDR3 is 17 residues long. Trimming removed 5 bases from V and 4 bases from J; junction bases left unmatched: 11. Germline V lookup: CDR1 SGHDT, CDR2 YYEEEE.

The rearrangement uses TRBV25-1 and TRBJ1-1; TRBD1 is a possible D gene (5 bases). CDR1 is MGHDK, CDR2 SYGVNS, per germline. Trimming shortened V by 6 bases and J by 3 bases, and 5 bases separated the two germline ends. The CDR3 is 11 amino acids. The CDR3 is CASRGDTEAFF. The CDR3 region has the DNA TGTGCCAGCAGAGGGGACACTGAAGCTTTCTTT.

The chain has TRBV10-3 and TRBJ1-4, with a tentative D call TRBD1 (5 bases). V gave up 6 bases and J gave up 8 bases, with 19 bases separating them. From germline, CDR1 is ENHRY and CDR2 SYGVKD. This CDR3 is built from 15 residues. As DNA, the CDR3 is TGTGCCATCAGGGGCGACAGCCCCGAAGGAGAAAAACTGTTTTTT. Protein product: CAIRGDSPEGEKLFF.

The chain couples TRBV5-6 to TRBJ1-4; the D is unclear. V was clipped by 0 bases and J by 0 bases, with 6 bases between them. The CDR3 covers 15 residues. Germline V lookup: CDR1 SGHDT, CDR2 YYEEEE. This CDR3 is CASSLAGSTNEKLFF. CDR3 nucleotide sequence: TGTGCCAGCAGCTTGGCGGGGTCAACTAATGAAAAACTGTTTTTT.

The chain recombines TRBV18 with TRBJ2-1; the D is unclear. CDR1 and CDR2 (germline): KGHSH, LQKENI. The CDR3 sequence is 13 residues long. V was pared by 4 bases and J by 6 bases, with 10 bases between. The CDR3 nucleotides read TGTGCCAGCTCACGTGACGGAACCAATGAGCAGTTCTTC. This translates into CASSRDGTNEQFF.

This sequence joins TRBV27 and TRBJ2-7; tentative D call: TRBD2 (7 bases). Germline assignment: CDR1 MNHEY and CDR2 SMNVEV (reference sequence). The CDR3 spans 13 residues. Written as DNA, the CDR3 is TGTGTCATCAGGGGAGGGGGCTCCTACGAGCAGTACTTC. As protein: CVIRGGGSYEQYF.

This chain connects TRBV28 to TRBJ1-2; D not resolved. Germline CDR1 and CDR2: MDHEN and SYDVKM. The CDR3 spans 15 residues. The V gene lost 4 bases and the J gene lost 14 bases, with 26 bases spanning the gap. The CDR3 loop reads CASSYQRLYLGSETF. The DNA for the CDR3 is TGTGCCAGCAGTTACCAAAGACTTTATCTCGGGTCTGAGACCTTC.

V is TRBV6-1 and J is TRBJ1-2, with D possibly matching TRBD1 (6 bases). Between the trimmed V and J ends, which lost 1 base and 3 bases, there was a span of 9 bases. Germline assignment: CDR1 MNHNS and CDR2 SASEGT. This CDR3 region has 14 residues. The CDR3 here is CASSEVKGDYGYTF. DNA of the CDR3: TGTGCCAGCAGTGAAGTAAAGGGGGACTATGGCTACACCTTC.

This clone was recorded once. The genes are TRBV5-1 and TRBJ2-1; 11 bases fit TRBD2. Germline lookup yields CDR1 SGHRS and CDR2 YFSETQ. V lost 4 bases and J lost 5; bases outside the gene matches: 2. The length of the CDR3 is 14 residues. CDR3 residues: CASSVGLADNEQFF. The CDR3, as DNA: TGCGCCAGCAGCGTGGGACTAGCGGACAATGAGCAGTTCTTC.